Below are 13 T cell receptor beta chains sequenced from a single sample in a study of blood T cells in healthy people across ages. A sample-barcoded 5' primer and a J-beta primer mix were used in a second PCR of roughly 6 to 12 cycles. From the 5' RACE reads, TCRdb called clonotypes with MiXCR, one entry per CDR3 protein. The table has hundreds of thousands of distinct CDR3 sequences, about 56% seen once. The source material was blood. The receptor set was obtained from a man aged 40-49 years in good health.

V gene TRBV20-1 combines with J gene TRBJ2-1, with a tentative D call TRBD2 (6 bases). The germline CDR1 and CDR2 sequences are DFQATT and SNEGSKA (reference sequence). The CDR3 is 14 residues long. For the CDR3, the DNA is TGCGGCTGGACTAAAATCAGCTCCTACAATGAGCAGTTCTTC. Its protein product is CGWTKISSYNEQFF.

The J gene is TRBJ2-4, the V gene TRBV6-1, with a weak D call TRBD2 (5 bases). In germline, CDR1 is MNHNS, CDR2 SASEGT. The V end was cut by 7 bases, the J end by 5 bases, with 18 bases between. There are 15 residues in the CDR3. DNA of the CDR3: TGTGCCAGCATTCCCCCCCGGAGGTACCAAAACATTCAGTACTTC. This codes for CASIPPRRYQNIQYF.

This clonotype was counted between two and nine times. The chain has TRBV29-1 and TRBJ1-4, with TRBD1 matching over 8 bases. Germline V gene lookup returns CDR1 SQVTM and CDR2 ANQGSEA. V was pared by 7 bases and J by 5 bases, with 6 bases of the junction left unmatched. The CDR3 is made up of 13 amino acids. CDR3 DNA sequence: TGCAGCGCCGCATCAGGGGGCAATGAAAAACTGTTTTTT. Translated: CSAASGGNEKLFF.

This clonotype was counted a few times. The chain employs TRBV20-1 and TRBJ2-6; no reliable D call. CDR1 DFQATT and CDR2 SNEGSKA come from the germline V gene (reference sequence). Trimming removed 0 bases at V and 0 bases at J, with 3 bases between. CDR3 length equals 14 residues. The CDR3 region is CSAREVSGANVLTF. The CDR3 DNA follows: TGCAGTGCTAGAGAAGTCTCTGGGGCCAACGTCCTGACTTTC.

A few counts support this clonotype. One base away lies a much larger clone, so this may be a sequencing read error. The chain couples TRBV9 to TRBJ2-3; D call uncertain. Germline-derived CDR1 and CDR2 are SGDLS and YYNGEE. The length of the CDR3 is 14 residues. The CDR3 DNA reads TGTGCCAGCAGCGTAGGAGGTACCACAGATGCGCAGTATTTT. Amino acid sequence: CASSVGGTTDAQYF.

The CDR3 DNA reads TGTGCCAGCAGCACCGGGACGGGAGAGCAGTACTTC. Translating gives CASSTGTGEQYF. V and J are TRBV7-9 and TRBJ2-7; TRBD1 or TRBD2 may be the D gene (5 bases each). CDR3 length: 12 amino acids. V lost 5 bases, J lost 7 bases, and 12 bases lay in between. Germline CDR1 SEHNR, CDR2 FQNEAQ (reference sequence).

This clonotype was observed a single time. The V call is TRBV20-1, the J call TRBJ1-1; TRBD1 matches at 7 bases. Unmatched junction bases numbered 6, after V lost 2 bases and J lost 3 bases. CDR1 and CDR2 (germline): DFQATT, SNEGSKA (reference sequence). The CDR3 is 14 residues long. Here the CDR3 DNA reads TGCAGTGCTAGACTGCGCAGGGGGGACACTGAAGCTTTCTTT. It specifies CSARLRRGDTEAFF.

The chain joins TRBV5-1 to TRBJ2-3; D unresolved. V lost 1 base and J 2 bases, leaving 5 bases between the germline ends. The CDR3 consists of 13 residues. CDR1 SGHRS and CDR2 YFSETQ come from the germline V gene. The CDR3 loop reads CASSLYNTDTQYF. In DNA form, the CDR3 reads TGCGCCAGCAGCTTGTATAACACAGATACGCAGTATTTT.

This sequence joins TRBV7-3 and TRBJ2-3; 7 bases are a match to TRBD2. Germline-derived CDR1 and CDR2 are SGHTA and FQGTGA. CDR3 size: 15 residues. With 5 bases clipped from V and 3 bases from J, the junction kept 8 bases outside the gene matches. The CDR3 sequence is CASSQPSGLTDTQYF. In DNA, the CDR3 is TGTGCCAGCAGCCAACCTAGCGGACTAACAGATACGCAGTATTTT.

This clonotype was counted ten times or more. J is TRBJ2-5 and V is TRBV3-1, with 9 positions matching TRBD2. Trimming removed 4 bases from V and 4 bases from J; junction bases left unmatched: 1. Germline loops: CDR1 LGHDT, CDR2 YNNKEL (reference sequence). The CDR3 is 13 amino acids. In DNA, the CDR3 is TGTGCCAGCAGCCGTAGCGGGGGAGAGACCCAGTACTTC. This sequence encodes CASSRSGGETQYF.

This chain joins TRBV27 and TRBJ1-2; 7 bases fit TRBD1. The junction had 6 bases not matched to a gene; V was cut back by 0 bases and J by 8 bases. Per germline, CDR1 MNHEY and CDR2 SMNVEV (reference sequence). The CDR3 totals 14 residues. The CDR3 spells CASSLSAGGYGYTF. The CDR3 coding sequence is TGTGCCAGCAGTTTATCGGCAGGGGGTTACGGCTACACCTTC.

This chain connects TRBV29-1 to TRBJ1-5; 7 bases line up with TRBD1. The ends lost 5 bases at V and 6 bases at J; junction bases unmatched: 13. The germline V gene encodes CDR1 SQVTM and CDR2 ANQGSEA. The CDR3 has 15 amino acids. The chain's CDR3 is CSVMTGYGLGQPQHF. CDR3 DNA: TGCAGCGTTATGACAGGGTACGGGCTTGGTCAGCCCCAGCATTTT.

This clonotype has a single count. This chain connects TRBV7-2 to TRBJ2-7; tentative D call: TRBD1 (5 bases). Trimming left V 6 bases short and J 1 base short, with 13 bases between. Germline V CDR1 and CDR2: SGHTA, FQGNSA. The CDR3 runs 14 residues. CDR3 nucleotides: TGTGCCAGCAGGTCGGACACGAAGTCCTACGAGCAGTACTTC. As protein: CASRSDTKSYEQYF.